The next 9 T cell receptor beta chains were all read from a single sample in a study of somatic mutations in cytotoxic T cells in rheumatoid arthritis. Assay used: immunoSEQ multiplex PCR; TCRdb lists only in-frame clones, some missing. This sample has about 20,000 clones, with 86% found just once. Sequencing was carried out using CD8+ T cells sorted from blood. The receptors come from a woman aged 50 to 65 in good health.

This clone was seen a single time. The chain is built from TRBV10-3 and TRBJ1-2; TRBD1 matches 8 bases. The V segment lost 7 bases and the J segment 3 bases; nucleotides outside the gene matches: 4. CDR1 and CDR2 (germline): ENHRY, SYGVKD. The CDR3 is made up of 13 amino acids. CDR3 sequence reads: CAIMTGEDYGYTF. Written as DNA, the CDR3 is TGTGCCATCATGACAGGGGAGGACTATGGCTACACCTTC.

This clone was detected only a few times. This chain joins TRBV6-4 and TRBJ2-3, with D perhaps matching TRBD1 (5 bases). Germline V gene data show CDR1 as MRHNA and CDR2 as SNTAGT. There are 13 residues in the CDR3. V was cut by 9 bases and J by 0 bases, with 10 bases left in between. The CDR3 nucleotides are TGTGCCAGTTCGACAGCAAGCACAGATACGCAGTATTTT. It yields the protein CASSTASTDTQYF.

The rearrangement joins TRBV10-3 to TRBJ2-5; D gene uncertain. V lost 3 bases to trimming and J lost 3 bases, with 11 bases between them. This CDR3 is 14 amino acids long. From germline, CDR1 is ENHRY and CDR2 SYGVKD. The CDR3 DNA sequence: TGTGCCATCAGTGAACCCACAGAGGAAGAGACCCAGTACTTC. Amino acid sequence: CAISEPTEEETQYF.

This chain links TRBV27 with TRBJ2-1; D not certain. The CDR3 runs 11 residues. The germline V gene encodes CDR1 MNHEY and CDR2 SMNVEV (reference sequence). V gave up 3 bases and J gave up 9 bases, with 6 bases separating them. The CDR3 is CASSFNTEQFF. CDR3 nucleotide sequence: TGTGCCAGCAGTTTTAACACTGAGCAGTTCTTC.

CDR3 nucleotides: TGTGCCAGCAGCGCCCGAGCGGGGGGAGACTACAATGAGCAGTTCTTC. Its translation: CASSARAGGDYNEQFF. This rearrangement joins TRBV9 to TRBJ2-1; TRBD2 matches 9 bases. Germline-derived CDR1 and CDR2 are SGDLS and YYNGEE. The CDR3 is 16 residues long. V lost 3 bases and J lost 3; bases outside the gene matches: 7.

This sequence joins TRBV15 and TRBJ2-3; TRBD1 is a possible D gene (5 bases). The CDR3 covers 18 residues. Germline V gene data show CDR1 as LNHNV and CDR2 as YYDKDF (reference sequence). V lost 3 bases, J lost 3 bases, and 22 bases lay in between. The CDR3: CATSRTSDSVLFTDTQYF. The CDR3 DNA is TGTGCCACCAGCAGGACGAGTGACAGCGTTCTTTTTACAGATACGCAGTATTTT. Full variable domain (missing parts from reference TRBV15 and TRBJ2-3): DAMVIQNPRYQVTQFGKPVTLSCSQTLNHNVMYWYQQKSSQAPKLLFHYYDKDFNNEADTPDNFQSRRPNTSFCFLDIRSPGLGDTAMYLCATSRTSDSVLFTDTQYFGPGTRLTVL.

The sample holds one count of this clone. The chain is built from TRBV10-2 and TRBJ2-7, with TRBD1 identical over 7 bases. From germline, CDR1 is WSHSY and CDR2 SAAADI. J gave up 2 bases and V 5 bases, and 3 bases lay outside the gene matches. CDR3 length: 13 amino acids. The CDR3 nucleotides read TGCGCCAGCAGTTGGGACAGTGCCTACGAGCAGTACTTC. Translating it yields CASSWDSAYEQYF.

The V call is TRBV6-4, the J call TRBJ2-3; D gene unclear. Germline V gene data show CDR1 as MRHNA and CDR2 as SNTAGT. V lost 5 bases, J lost 4 bases, and 13 bases lay in between. This CDR3 comprises 14 residues. CDR3: CASSTSGSPDTQYF. The CDR3 DNA sequence: TGTGCCAGCAGTACCAGTGGTTCACCAGATACGCAGTATTTT.

This chain joins TRBV6-1 and TRBJ1-1, with D possibly being TRBD1 (5 bases). The CDR3 runs to 17 residues. V lost 4 bases, J lost 7 bases, and 25 bases lay in between. CDR1 is MNHNS and CDR2 is SASEGT in the germline V gene. The CDR3 nucleotides are TGTGCCAGCAGTGGACTAGCCGGGACTTCAGACGAAGATGAAGCTTTCTTT. Amino acid sequence: CASSGLAGTSDEDEAFF.